This T cell receptor beta chain comes out of a study of blood T cell repertoires in COVID-19. The overall study: Samples of COVID-19 (acute and convalescent) were obtained from the United States, Italy and Spain. Sample material is recorded as cDNA or gDNA derived from T cells, B-cell-depleted T cells, or PBMCs.

Generated by immunoSEQ multiplex PCR, the TCRdb table keeps only in-frame clones and is missing some. The table has around 120,000 clones, around 79% seen once. Germline values: CDR1 SGHTA, CDR2 FQGTGA. V gave up 0 bases and J gave up 9 bases; unmatched junction bases: 12. There are 16 residues in the CDR3. This receptor was obtained from a man in his 70s with acute or convalescent COVID-19. The chain recombines TRBV7-3 with TRBJ2-3, with 7 bases matching TRBD2. The source material was peripheral blood. In DNA form, the CDR3 reads TGTGCCAGCAGCTTAACACCTAGCGGACGTATGTTGACGCAGTATTTT. Encoded protein: CASSLTPSGRMLTQYF.